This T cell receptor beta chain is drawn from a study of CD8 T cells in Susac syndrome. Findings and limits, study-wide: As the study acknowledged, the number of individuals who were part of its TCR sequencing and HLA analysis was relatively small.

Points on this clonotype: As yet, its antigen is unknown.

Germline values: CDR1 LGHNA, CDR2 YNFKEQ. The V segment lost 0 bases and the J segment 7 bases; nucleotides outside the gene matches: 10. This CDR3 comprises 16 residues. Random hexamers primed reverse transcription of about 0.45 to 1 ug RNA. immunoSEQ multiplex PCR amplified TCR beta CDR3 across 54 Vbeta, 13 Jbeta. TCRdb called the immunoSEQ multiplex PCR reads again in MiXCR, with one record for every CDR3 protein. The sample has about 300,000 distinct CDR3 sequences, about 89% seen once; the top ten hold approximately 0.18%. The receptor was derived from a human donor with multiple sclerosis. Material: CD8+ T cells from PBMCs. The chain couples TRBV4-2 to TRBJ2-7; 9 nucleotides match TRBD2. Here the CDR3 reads CASSQERGGGREEQYF. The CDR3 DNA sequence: TGTGCCAGCAGCCAAGAAAGGGGCGGCGGGAGGGAAGAGCAGTACTTC.